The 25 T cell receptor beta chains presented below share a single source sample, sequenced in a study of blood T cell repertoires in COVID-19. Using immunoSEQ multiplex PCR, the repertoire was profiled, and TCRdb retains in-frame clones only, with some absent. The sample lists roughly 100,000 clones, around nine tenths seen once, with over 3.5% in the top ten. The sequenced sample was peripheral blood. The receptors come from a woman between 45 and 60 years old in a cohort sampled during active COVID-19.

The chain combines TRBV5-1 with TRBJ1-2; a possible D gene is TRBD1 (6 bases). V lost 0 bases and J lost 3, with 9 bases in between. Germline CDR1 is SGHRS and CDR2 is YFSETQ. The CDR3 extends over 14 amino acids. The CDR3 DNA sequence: TGCGCCAGCAGCTTGGAAGGGGGTGACTATGGCTACACCTTC. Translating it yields CASSLEGGDYGYTF.

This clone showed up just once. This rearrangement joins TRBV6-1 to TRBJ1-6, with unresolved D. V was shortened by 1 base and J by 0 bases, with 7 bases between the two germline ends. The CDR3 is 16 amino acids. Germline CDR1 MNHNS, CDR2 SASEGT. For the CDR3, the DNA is TGTGCCAGCAGTGAAGGGTTGAGCTCCTATAATTCACCCCTCCACTTT. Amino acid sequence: CASSEGLSSYNSPLHF.

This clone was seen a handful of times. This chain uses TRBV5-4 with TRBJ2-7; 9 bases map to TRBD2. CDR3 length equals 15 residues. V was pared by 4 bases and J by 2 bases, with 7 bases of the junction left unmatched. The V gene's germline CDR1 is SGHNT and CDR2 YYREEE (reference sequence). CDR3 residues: CASSPDGGRAYEQYF. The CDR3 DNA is TGTGCCAGCAGCCCTGATGGCGGGAGGGCCTACGAGCAGTACTTC.

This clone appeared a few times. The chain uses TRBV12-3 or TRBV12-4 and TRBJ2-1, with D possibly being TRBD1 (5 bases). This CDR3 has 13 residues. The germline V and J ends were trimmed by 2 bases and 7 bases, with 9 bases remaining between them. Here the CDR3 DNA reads TGTGCCAGCAGTTTAAACAGGTGGAATGAGCAGTTCTTC. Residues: CASSLNRWNEQFF.

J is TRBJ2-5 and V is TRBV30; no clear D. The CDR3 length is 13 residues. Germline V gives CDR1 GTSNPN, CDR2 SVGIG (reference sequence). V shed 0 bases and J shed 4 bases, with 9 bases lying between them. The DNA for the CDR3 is TGTGCCTGGAGTGTGGTCAGGCCAGAGACCCAGTACTTC. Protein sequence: CAWSVVRPETQYF. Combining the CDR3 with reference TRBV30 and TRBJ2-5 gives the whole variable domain SQTIHQWPATLVQPVGSPLSLECTVEGTSNPNLYWYRQAAGRGLQLLFYSVGIGQISSEVPQNLSASRPQDRQFILSSKKLLLSDSGFYLCAWSVVRPETQYFGPGTRLLVL.

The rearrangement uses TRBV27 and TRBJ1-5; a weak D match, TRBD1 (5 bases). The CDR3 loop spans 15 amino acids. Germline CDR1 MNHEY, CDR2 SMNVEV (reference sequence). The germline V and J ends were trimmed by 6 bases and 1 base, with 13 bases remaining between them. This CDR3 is CASRLIGVSNQPQHF. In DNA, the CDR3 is TGTGCCAGCAGGTTAATAGGGGTGAGCAATCAGCCCCAGCATTTT.

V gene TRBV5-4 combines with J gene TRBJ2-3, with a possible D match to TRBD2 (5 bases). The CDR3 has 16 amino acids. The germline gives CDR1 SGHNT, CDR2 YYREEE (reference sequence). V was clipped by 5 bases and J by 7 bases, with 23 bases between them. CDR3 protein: CASSPVATSYRNTQYF. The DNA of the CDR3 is TGTGCCAGCAGTCCAGTAGCGACGTCTTATCGGAATACGCAGTATTTT.

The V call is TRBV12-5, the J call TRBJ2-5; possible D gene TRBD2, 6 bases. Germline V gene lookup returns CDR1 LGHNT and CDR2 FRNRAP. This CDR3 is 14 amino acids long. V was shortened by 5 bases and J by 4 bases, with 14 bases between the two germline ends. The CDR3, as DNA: TGTGCTAGTGGTGGGGGAGGTGGCCTAGAGACCCAGTACTTC. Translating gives CASGGGGGLETQYF.

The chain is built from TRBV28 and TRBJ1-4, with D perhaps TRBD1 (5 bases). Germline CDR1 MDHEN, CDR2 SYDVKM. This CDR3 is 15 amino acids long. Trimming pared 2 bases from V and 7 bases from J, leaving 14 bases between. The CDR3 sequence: CASSLAIGVAEKLFF. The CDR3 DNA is TGTGCCAGCAGTTTAGCTATAGGGGTTGCTGAAAAACTGTTTTTT. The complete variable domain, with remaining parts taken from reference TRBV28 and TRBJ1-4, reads DVKVTQSSRYLVKRTGEKVFLECVQDMDHENMFWYRQDPGLGLRLIYFSYDVKMKEKGDIPEGYSVSREKKERFSLILESASTNQTSMYLCASSLAIGVAEKLFFGSGTQLSVL.

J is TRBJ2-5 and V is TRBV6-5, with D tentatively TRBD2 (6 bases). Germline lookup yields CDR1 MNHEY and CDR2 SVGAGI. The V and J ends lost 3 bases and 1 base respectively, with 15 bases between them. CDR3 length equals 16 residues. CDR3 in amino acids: CASSYGREVSQETQYF. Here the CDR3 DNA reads TGTGCCAGCAGTTATGGTAGGGAGGTCAGCCAAGAGACCCAGTACTTC.

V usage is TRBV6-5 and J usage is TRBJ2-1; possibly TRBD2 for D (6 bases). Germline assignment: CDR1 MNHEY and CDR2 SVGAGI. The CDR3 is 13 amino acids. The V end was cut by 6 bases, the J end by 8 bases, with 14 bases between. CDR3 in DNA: TGTGCCAGCAGCCGCAGGGACTGGGATGAGCAGTTCTTC. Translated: CASSRRDWDEQFF.

CDR3 residues: CASSQRGGYEQYF. As DNA, the CDR3 is TGTGCCAGCAGCCAAAGAGGGGGTTACGAGCAGTACTTC. The chain joins TRBV3-1 (or the pseudogene TRBV3-2) to TRBJ2-7, with D possibly being TRBD1 (6 bases). Between the trimmed V and J ends, which lost 2 bases and 4 bases, there was a span of 9 bases. The CDR3 is 13 residues long. The germline V gene encodes CDR1 LGHDT and CDR2 YNNKEL (reference sequence).

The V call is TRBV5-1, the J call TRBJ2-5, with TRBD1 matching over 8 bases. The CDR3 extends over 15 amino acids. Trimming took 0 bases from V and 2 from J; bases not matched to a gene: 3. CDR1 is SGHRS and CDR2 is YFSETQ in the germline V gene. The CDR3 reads CASSLATGGQETQYF. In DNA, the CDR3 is TGCGCCAGCAGCTTGGCCACAGGGGGTCAAGAGACCCAGTACTTC. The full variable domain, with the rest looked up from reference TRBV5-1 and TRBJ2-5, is KAGVTQTPRYLIKTRGQQVTLSCSPISGHRSVSWYQQTPGQGLQFLFEYFSETQRNKGNFPGRFSGRQFSNSRSEMNVSTLELGDSALYLCASSLATGGQETQYFGPGTRLLVL.

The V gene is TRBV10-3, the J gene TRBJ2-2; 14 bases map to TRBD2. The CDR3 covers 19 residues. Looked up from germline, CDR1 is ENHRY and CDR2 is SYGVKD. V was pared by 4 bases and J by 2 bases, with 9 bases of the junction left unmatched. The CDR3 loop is CAISGPGTSGSSNTGELFF. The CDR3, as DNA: TGTGCCATCAGTGGGCCCGGGACTAGCGGGAGCAGTAACACCGGGGAGCTGTTTTTT.

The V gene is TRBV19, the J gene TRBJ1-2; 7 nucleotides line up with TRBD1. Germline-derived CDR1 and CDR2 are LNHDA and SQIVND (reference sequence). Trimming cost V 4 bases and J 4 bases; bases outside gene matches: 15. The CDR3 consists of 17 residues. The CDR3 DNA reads TGTGCCAGTAGTACCCCAGGGGACAGAAGAAGTATCTATGGCTACACCTTC. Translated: CASSTPGDRRSIYGYTF.

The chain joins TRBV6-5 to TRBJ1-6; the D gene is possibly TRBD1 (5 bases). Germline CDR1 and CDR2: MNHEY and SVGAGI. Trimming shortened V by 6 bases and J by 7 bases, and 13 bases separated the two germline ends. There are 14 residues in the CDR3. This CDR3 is CASRTRQFNSPLHF. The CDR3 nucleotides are TGTGCCAGCAGGACCAGACAGTTCAATTCACCCCTCCACTTT.

CDR3 in amino acids: CASSIELHYEQYF. Written as DNA, the CDR3 is TGTGCCAGCAGTATCGAGCTTCACTACGAGCAGTACTTC. The rearrangement links TRBV7-2 to TRBJ2-7; D not certain. CDR1 is SGHTA and CDR2 is FQGNSA in the germline V gene. The CDR3 covers 13 residues. Trimming cost V 6 bases and J 3 bases, with 12 bases left between them.

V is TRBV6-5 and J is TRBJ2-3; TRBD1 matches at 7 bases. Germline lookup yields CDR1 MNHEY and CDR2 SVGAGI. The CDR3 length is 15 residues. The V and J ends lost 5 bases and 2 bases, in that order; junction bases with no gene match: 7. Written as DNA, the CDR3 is TGTGCCAGCAGTCGGGACAGCTTCCACACAGATACGCAGTATTTT. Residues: CASSRDSFHTDTQYF.

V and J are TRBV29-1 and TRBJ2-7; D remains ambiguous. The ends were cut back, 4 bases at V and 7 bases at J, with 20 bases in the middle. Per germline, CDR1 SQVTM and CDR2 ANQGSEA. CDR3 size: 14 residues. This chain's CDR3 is CSVAVSRNRWEQYF. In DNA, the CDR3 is TGCAGCGTTGCAGTGTCTAGAAACCGCTGGGAGCAGTACTTC.

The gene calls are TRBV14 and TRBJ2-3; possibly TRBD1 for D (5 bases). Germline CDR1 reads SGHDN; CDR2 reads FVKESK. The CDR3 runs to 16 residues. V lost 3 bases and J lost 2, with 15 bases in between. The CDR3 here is CASSQTVLSYTDTQYF. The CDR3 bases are TGTGCCAGCAGCCAGACAGTTCTGAGTTACACAGATACGCAGTATTTT.

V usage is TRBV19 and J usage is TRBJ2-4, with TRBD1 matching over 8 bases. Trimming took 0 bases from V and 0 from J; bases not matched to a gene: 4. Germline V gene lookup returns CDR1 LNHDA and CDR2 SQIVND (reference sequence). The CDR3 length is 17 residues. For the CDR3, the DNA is TGTGCCAGTAGTATAGACTGGACAGGGCTAGCCAAAAACATTCAGTACTTC. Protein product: CASSIDWTGLAKNIQYF.

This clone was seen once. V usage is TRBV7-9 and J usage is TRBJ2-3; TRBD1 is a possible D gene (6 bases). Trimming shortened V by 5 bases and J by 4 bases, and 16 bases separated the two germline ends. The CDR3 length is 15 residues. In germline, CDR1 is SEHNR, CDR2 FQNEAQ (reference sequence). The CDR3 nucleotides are TGTGCCAGCAGCCCCCAGGGGACAAGAGCAGATACGCAGTATTTT. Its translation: CASSPQGTRADTQYF.

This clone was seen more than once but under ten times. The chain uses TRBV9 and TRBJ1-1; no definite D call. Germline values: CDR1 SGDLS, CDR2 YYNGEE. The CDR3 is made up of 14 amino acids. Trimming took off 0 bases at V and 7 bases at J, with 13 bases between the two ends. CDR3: CASSVATANDEAFF. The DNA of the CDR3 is TGTGCCAGCAGCGTAGCTACAGCAAACGATGAAGCTTTCTTT.

The CDR3 protein is CASSGLAGGRQRDTQYF. The CDR3 region has the DNA TGTGCCAGCAGTGGACTAGCGGGGGGCCGGCAGAGAGATACGCAGTATTTT. The genes are TRBV2 and TRBJ2-3; 13 positions agree with TRBD2. The CDR3 contains 17 residues. CDR1 is SNHLY, CDR2 FYNNEI, per germline. The V gene end was trimmed by 4 bases and the J gene end by 5 bases; junction bases not matched to a gene: 9. Full variable domain (missing parts from reference TRBV2 and TRBJ2-3): EPEVTQTPSHQVTQMGQEVILRCVPISNHLYFYWYRQILGQKVEFLVSFYNNEISEKSEIFDDQFSVERPDGSNFTLKIRSTKLEDSAMYFCASSGLAGGRQRDTQYFGPGTRLTVL.

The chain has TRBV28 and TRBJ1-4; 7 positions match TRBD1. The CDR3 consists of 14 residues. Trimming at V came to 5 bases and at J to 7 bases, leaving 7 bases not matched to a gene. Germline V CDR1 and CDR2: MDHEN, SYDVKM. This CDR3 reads CASSQTGQGEKLFF. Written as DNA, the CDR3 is TGTGCCAGCAGTCAGACAGGGCAGGGTGAAAAACTGTTTTTT.